These T cell receptor beta chains were read from a single sample in a study of blood T cell repertoires in COVID-19. Profiling relied on immunoSEQ multiplex PCR, and the TCRdb table lists in-frame clones only, not all of them. Found here are a few hundred thousand clones, around 88% of them singletons; the top ten hold just under 7%. The specimen sequenced was peripheral blood. These TCRs come from a woman aged 25 to 39 who had recovered from COVID-19. Both conserved end residues are part of each CDR3. The order of the fields is D gene, clone size, V gene, J gene, CDR3 protein, CDR3 DNA. A D gene is named only where the DNA matches it firmly. Clone size is given for some rows only: seen once, a few or many times, or a class if the clone is expanded.

>-|-|TRBV4-1|TRBJ1-5
CASSQPRLRGGNQPQHF
TGCGCCAGCAGCCAACCCAGATTACGAGGTGGCAATCAGCCCCAGCATTTT
>TRBD1|-|TRBV27|TRBJ2-5
CASSFQGAGETQYF
TGTGCCAGCAGTTTCCAGGGGGCAGGAGAGACCCAGTACTTC
>-|-|TRBV19|TRBJ1-2
CASSILGRDGYTF
TGTGCCAGTAGTATACTCGGCAGGGATGGCTACACCTTC
>TRBD2|-|TRBV20-1|TRBJ2-7
CSASSGTSGGTTYEQYF
TGCAGTGCTAGTTCCGGGACTAGCGGGGGCACTACCTACGAGCAGTACTTC
>TRBD1|-|TRBV7-9|TRBJ2-2
CASNIVGTGSPGELFF
TGTGCCAGCAACATTGTGGGGACAGGGTCGCCCGGGGAGCTGTTTTTT
>-|-|TRBV5-1|TRBJ2-5
CASSFEGGRQTQYF
TGCGCCAGCAGCTTTGAGGGGGGGCGACAGACCCAGTACTTC
>-|few|TRBV7-2|TRBJ1-3
CASSRDSSGNTIYF
TGTGCCAGCAGTCGCGACAGTTCTGGAAACACCATATATTTT
>TRBD2|-|TRBV6-4|TRBJ2-3
CASSDSSGASTDTQYF
TGTGCCAGCAGTGACTCCAGCGGGGCTAGCACAGATACGCAGTATTTT
>-|-|TRBV6-6|TRBJ1-5
CASSYFMQGLNQPQHF
TGTGCCAGCAGTTACTTTATGCAGGGCCTAAATCAGCCCCAGCATTTT
>-|-|TRBV20-1|TRBJ2-5
CSASGGEANEETQYF
TGCAGTGCTAGTGGGGGCGAAGCAAACGAAGAGACCCAGTACTTC
>-|-|TRBV5-1|TRBJ1-2
CASSLLTDHPYGYTF
TGCGCCAGCAGCTTGTTGACAGACCATCCCTACGGCTACACCTTC
>TRBD1|few|TRBV18|TRBJ1-6
CASSEDRGPFYNSPLHF
TGTGCCAGCTCAGAGGACAGGGGCCCTTTCTATAATTCACCCCTCCACTTT
>-|-|TRBV6-6|TRBJ2-1
CASSPPYWSSYNEQFF
TGTGCCAGCAGCCCACCTTATTGGAGCTCCTACAATGAGCAGTTCTTC
>-|-|TRBV28|TRBJ1-4
CASSLGLAGTVQKLFF
TGTGCCAGCAGTTTGGGCCTAGCCGGGACTGTACAAAAACTGTTTTTT
>-|many|TRBV28|TRBJ1-3
CASVPGGGSSSGNTIYF
TGTGCCAGCGTACCCGGGGGAGGATCGAGCTCTGGAAACACCATATATTTT
>TRBD1|once|TRBV11-3|TRBJ1-2
CASSKGHRQGAEDNYGYTF
TGTGCCAGCAGTAAAGGACACCGACAGGGGGCGGAAGATAACTATGGCTACACCTTC
>TRBD1|-|TRBV2|TRBJ2-5
CASILGQVQETQYF
TGTGCCAGCATCCTGGGACAGGTCCAAGAGACCCAGTACTTC
>-|-|TRBV5-1|TRBJ2-3
CASSWTQGVRGTDTQYF
TGCGCCAGCAGCTGGACACAGGGTGTCCGGGGCACAGATACGCAGTATTTT
>TRBD1|-|TRBV18|TRBJ2-7
CASSNSTRQGAQYF
TGTGCCAGCTCAAACTCAACACGTCAGGGGGCTCAGTACTTC
>-|-|TRBV9|TRBJ2-1
CASSVVAGIYNEQFF
TGTGCCAGCAGCGTAGTTGCGGGGATCTACAATGAGCAGTTCTTC
>-|-|TRBV5-6|TRBJ1-2
CASSFGQNRRGYTF
TGTGCCAGCAGCTTCGGACAGAACCGAAGGGGCTACACCTTC
>-|-|TRBV28|TRBJ2-7
CATAPTGSYEQYF
TGTGCCACCGCTCCGACAGGCTCCTACGAGCAGTACTTC
>-|once|TRBV10-1|TRBJ1-1
CASSVKSGVNTEAFF
TGCGCCAGCAGCGTTAAATCCGGGGTGAACACTGAAGCTTTCTTT
>-|-|TRBV5-1|TRBJ2-1
CASSLGQISNEQFF
TGCGCCAGCAGCTTGGGACAGATCAGCAATGAGCAGTTCTTC
>-|-|TRBV29-1|TRBJ2-1
CSVDSGGGDEQFF
TGCAGCGTTGACAGCGGTGGGGGCGATGAGCAGTTCTTC
>-|-|TRBV5-5|TRBJ2-1
CASARGASHNEQFF
TGTGCCAGCGCCCGGGGGGCCAGCCACAATGAGCAGTTCTTC
>TRBD1|once|TRBV28|TRBJ1-6
CASSSLGTGGQYNSPLHF
TGTGCCAGCAGTTCGCTCGGGACAGGGGGACAATATAATTCACCCCTCCACTTT
>TRBD1|few|TRBV20-1|TRBJ2-1
CSASDPGTGANEQFF
TGCAGTGCTAGTGACCCCGGGACAGGGGCCAATGAGCAGTTCTTC
>-|-|TRBV10-1|TRBJ1-6
CASSACIDSPLHF
TGCGCCAGCAGTGCGTGTATTGATTCACCCCTCCACTTT
>-|few|TRBV27|TRBJ1-5
CASSWGQGQPQHF
TGTGCCAGCAGTTGGGGGCAAGGTCAGCCCCAGCATTTT
>TRBD1|-|TRBV28|TRBJ1-1
CASSRIQGANMNTEAFF
TGTGCCAGCAGCCGTATACAGGGGGCGAACATGAACACTGAAGCTTTCTTT
>-|-|TRBV27|TRBJ1-6
CASRLFRGGNSPLHF
TGTGCCAGCAGACTCTTTCGGGGAGGGAATTCACCCCTCCACTTT
>TRBD2|-|TRBV7-2|TRBJ2-5
CASRAAGGPLETQYF
TGTGCCAGCAGAGCAGCGGGGGGCCCCTTAGAGACCCAGTACTTC
>TRBD2|few|TRBV27|TRBJ2-4
CASRPLAGWKNIQYF
TGTGCCAGCAGACCACTAGCGGGATGGAAAAACATTCAGTACTTC
>-|-|TRBV30|TRBJ2-3
CAWRADPSTDTQYF
TGTGCCTGGAGGGCAGATCCTAGCACAGATACGCAGTATTTT
>-|few|TRBV10-3|TRBJ2-3
CAAGPDTQYF
TGTGCCGCGGGCCCAGATACGCAGTATTTT
>-|-|TRBV5-1|TRBJ1-2
CASSLAEEGVYGYTF
TGCGCCAGCAGCTTGGCCGAGGAGGGAGTCTATGGCTACACCTTC
>-|few|TRBV5-1|TRBJ1-2
CASSLGIDYGYTF
TGCGCCAGCAGCTTGGGCATAGACTATGGCTACACCTTC
>-|-|TRBV19|TRBJ2-2
CASSIRGSATRELFF
TGTGCCAGTAGTATAAGAGGCTCGGCAACGAGGGAGCTGTTTTTT
>-|-|TRBV27|TRBJ2-1
CASSLSPLGYNEQFF
TGTGCCAGCAGCCTATCTCCCCTCGGGTACAATGAGCAGTTCTTC